The rows below give T cell receptor beta chains drawn from one sample of a study of blood T cell repertoires in COVID-19. Sequenced by immunoSEQ multiplex PCR; TCRdb stores in-frame clones only, minus some. The table records over 300,000 clones, roughly 82% of them present only once. The specimen sequenced was peripheral blood. These receptors came from a woman aged 50 to 60 with acute or convalescent COVID-19. Each CDR3 is given with its conserved first and last residue. D genes are given only for firm matches. Size values are once, few and many counts, or a class for expanded clones, and some rows have none.

CSVGQGQYEQYF | TGCAGCGTGGGACAGGGGCAATACGAGCAGTACTTC | - | TRBD1 | TRBJ2-7 | TRBV29-1
CASSSVSPGYTF | TGTGCCAGCAGCTCGGTCTCGCCTGGCTACACCTTC | once | - | TRBJ1-2 | TRBV5-4
CASSFQLSEKLFF | TGTGCCAGCAGCTTTCAGTTAAGTGAAAAACTGTTTTTT | few | - | TRBJ1-4 | TRBV7-9
CASSLFGTSQETQYF | TGTGCCAGCAGCTTGTTTGGGACTAGCCAAGAGACCCAGTACTTC | - | TRBD2 | TRBJ2-5 | TRBV5-5
CASSLSGDLAKNIQYF | TGTGCCAGCAGTTTATCCGGAGATCTAGCCAAAAACATTCAGTACTTC | many | - | TRBJ2-4 | TRBV28
CASSDPGYGYTF | TGTGCCAGCAGTGATCCGGGTTATGGCTACACCTTC | - | - | TRBJ1-2 | TRBV6-1
CASSSGTGTNTEAFF | TGTGCCAGCAGTTCCGGGACAGGGACGAACACTGAAGCTTTCTTT | - | TRBD1 | TRBJ1-1 | TRBV27
CASSPLDDQTSLDTQYF | TGTGCCAGCTCACCACTCGACGACCAGACTAGTTTGGATACGCAGTATTTT | once | - | TRBJ2-3 | TRBV18
CASSHWPDRGHEQFF | TGTGCCAGCAGCCACTGGCCAGACAGGGGCCATGAGCAGTTCTTC | - | TRBD1 | TRBJ2-1 | TRBV7-8
CASSPRPGDATLSSGNTIYF | TGTGCCAGCTCACCACGACCGGGGGACGCAACCTTATCCTCTGGAAACACCATATATTTT | - | - | TRBJ1-3 | TRBV18